This TCR beta chain was identified during a study of human T cells and chemical hapten exposure. Study-wide context: Largely, small differences in pooled library volume made per-sample TCR yields vary.

V lost 4 bases, J lost 5 bases, and 4 bases stayed unmatched. The CDR3 loop spans 13 amino acids. Germline values: CDR1 ENHRY, CDR2 SYGVKD. Time point described: patch test 1, 2 weeks after DPC sensitization. Regarding treatment: therapeutic diphenylcyclopropenone sensitization with weekly scalp DPC. This clonotype was recorded many times. The library attached unique molecular identifiers to individual cDNA molecules. TCRdb independently ran MiXCR on the RACE reads; one entry per CDR3 protein. The data show tens of thousands of distinct CDR3 sequences, roughly 7.1% seen once. The receptor was derived from a woman aged 25 to 39 with alopecia areata. Some clones in this sample may be carry-over from other donors' samples. This sample comprised whole blood, obtained in connection with sensitization to the hapten diphenylcyclopropenone (DPC). The J gene is TRBJ2-7, the V gene TRBV10-3; 8 positions agree with TRBD2. The CDR3 nucleotides are TGTGCCATCAGTGTCCCGGGAGGGAACGAGCAGTACTTC. Protein: CAISVPGGNEQYF.